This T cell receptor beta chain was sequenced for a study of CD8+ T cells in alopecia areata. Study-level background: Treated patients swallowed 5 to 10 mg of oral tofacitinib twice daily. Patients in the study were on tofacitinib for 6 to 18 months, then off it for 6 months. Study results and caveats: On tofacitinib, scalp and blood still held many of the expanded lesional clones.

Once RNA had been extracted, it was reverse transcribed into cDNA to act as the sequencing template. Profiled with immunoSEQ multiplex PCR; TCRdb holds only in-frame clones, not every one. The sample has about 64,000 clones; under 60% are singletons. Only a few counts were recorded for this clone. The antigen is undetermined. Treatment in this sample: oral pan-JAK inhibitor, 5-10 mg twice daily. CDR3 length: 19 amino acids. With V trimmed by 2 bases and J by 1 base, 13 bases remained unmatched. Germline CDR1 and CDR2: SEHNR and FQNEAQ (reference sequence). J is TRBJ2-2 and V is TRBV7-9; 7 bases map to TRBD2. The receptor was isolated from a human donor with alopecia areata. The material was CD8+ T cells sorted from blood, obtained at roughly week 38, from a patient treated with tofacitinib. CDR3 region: CASSLSGHFGRQNTGELFF. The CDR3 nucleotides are TGTGCCAGCAGCTTATCGGGTCATTTCGGGAGGCAGAACACCGGGGAGCTGTTTTTT.